This T cell receptor (beta chain) was captured in a study of T cell clonality in common variable immunodeficiency. Regarding the study as a whole: Authors noted CVID clonality's cause needs subpopulation repertoire sequencing. Compared with healthy controls, CVID subjects showed increased TCRbeta clonality, mostly in about a third. Compared with controls, CVID subjects had fewer shared TCRbeta clones.

Germline V CDR1 and CDR2: SGHRS, YFSETQ. The length of the CDR3 is 14 residues. Unmatched junction bases numbered 2, after V lost 0 bases and J lost 4 bases. Libraries were prepared by immunoSEQ multiplex PCR; TCRdb keeps only in-frame clonotypes and omits some of them. The sample yields tens of thousands of clones, without any singletons. Caucasian heritage predominated among both patients and controls. This clone was picked up many times. Antigen specificity is unknown. The read falls 3 residues short of the CDR3 end, and the missing part is taken from the germline J gene. This sample also contains other DNA sequences that code for the same CDR3.

The TCR was taken from a person aged 18 to 75 in good health. The sample was peripheral blood mononuclear cells. The gene calls are TRBV5-1 and TRBJ2-3; 7 bases map to TRBD1. Here the CDR3 reads CASSLDQGADTQYF. CDR3 DNA, as far as it was read: TGCGCCAGCAGCTTGGATCAGGGGGCAGATACG.